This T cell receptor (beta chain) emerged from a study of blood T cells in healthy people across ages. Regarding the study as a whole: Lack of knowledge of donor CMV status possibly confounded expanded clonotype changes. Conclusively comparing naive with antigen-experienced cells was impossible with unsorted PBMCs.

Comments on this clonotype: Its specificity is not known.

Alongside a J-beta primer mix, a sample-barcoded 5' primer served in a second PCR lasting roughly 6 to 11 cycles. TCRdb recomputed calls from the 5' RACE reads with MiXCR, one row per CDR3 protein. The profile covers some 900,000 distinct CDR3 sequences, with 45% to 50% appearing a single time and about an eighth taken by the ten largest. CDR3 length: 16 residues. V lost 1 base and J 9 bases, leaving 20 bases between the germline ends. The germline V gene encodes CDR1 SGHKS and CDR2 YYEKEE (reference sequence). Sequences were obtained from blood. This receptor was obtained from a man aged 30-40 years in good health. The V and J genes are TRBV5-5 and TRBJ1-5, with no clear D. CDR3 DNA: TGTGCCAGCAGCTTGACCCCCGCCCTAGACCCCTCGCCCCAGCATTTT. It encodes CASSLTPALDPSPQHF.